This T cell receptor beta chain was captured by sequencing in a study of blood T cells in healthy people across ages. Germline V gene sequence: CDR1 MNHNY, CDR2 SVGAGI (reference sequence). The CDR3 runs to 14 residues. V was shortened by 7 bases and J by 0 bases, with 10 bases between the two germline ends. A second 7 to 11 cycle PCR used barcoded and J-beta primers. TCRdb re-derived calls from the 5' RACE reads in MiXCR, one entry per CDR3 protein. In the table there are hundreds of thousands of distinct CDR3 sequences, more than 50% of which are singletons. V usage is TRBV6-6 and J usage is TRBJ2-1; unclear D gene. Sample: blood. This clonotype was obtained from a middle-aged man in good health. The CDR3: CASNQLSSYNEQFF. CDR3 nucleotides: TGTGCCAGCAACCAGCTAAGCTCCTACAATGAGCAGTTCTTC.